This T cell receptor (beta chain) was profiled in a study of T cell changes during pregnancy in multiple sclerosis. Trimming stripped 2 bases from V and 1 base from J, with 11 bases between. Germline loops: CDR1 WSHSY, CDR2 SAAADI. The CDR3 loop spans 15 amino acids. Some clones are missing from TCRdb's copy, which holds only in-frame ones; the method was immunoSEQ multiplex PCR. This table has over 55,000 clones, about 89% appearing once. Here the sequenced sample was peripheral blood, taken in the first trimester of pregnancy. V and J are TRBV10-2 and TRBJ1-2; D unresolved. The clonotype was recovered from a female donor with multiple sclerosis, enrolled in a pregnancy study. CDR3 DNA: TGCGCCAGCAGTGAGCAGAGCACTATTAACTATGGCTACACCTTC. This gives the protein CASSEQSTINYGYTF.